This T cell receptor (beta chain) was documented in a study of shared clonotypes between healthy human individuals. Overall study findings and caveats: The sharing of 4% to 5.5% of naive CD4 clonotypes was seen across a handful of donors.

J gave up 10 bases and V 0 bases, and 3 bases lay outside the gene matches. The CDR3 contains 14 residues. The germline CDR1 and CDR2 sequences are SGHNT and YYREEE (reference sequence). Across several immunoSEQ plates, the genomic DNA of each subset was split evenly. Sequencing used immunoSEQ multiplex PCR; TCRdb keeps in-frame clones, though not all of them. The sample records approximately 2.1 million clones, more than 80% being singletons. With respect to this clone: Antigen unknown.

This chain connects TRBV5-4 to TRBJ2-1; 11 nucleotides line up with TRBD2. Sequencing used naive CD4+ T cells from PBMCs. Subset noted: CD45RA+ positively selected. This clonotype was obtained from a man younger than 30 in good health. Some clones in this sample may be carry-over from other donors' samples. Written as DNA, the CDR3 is TGTGCCAGCAGCTTGGTGACTAGCGGGGAAGAGCAGTTCTTC. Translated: CASSLVTSGEEQFF.